This T cell receptor (beta chain) stems from a study of molecular identifiers for immune sequencing clone quantification. Findings of the study overall: Clones that had above 20 RNA copies took up over 97% of effector molecules but under 1% in naive cells.

The CDR3 covers 12 residues. CDR1 and CDR2 (germline): MNHEY, SVGAGI. Trimming cost V 6 bases and J 6 bases, with 11 bases left between them. This clonotype was counted ten times or more. Its specificity is not known. TCRdb itself ran the PCR reads through MiXCR, one entry per CDR3 protein. Counted here are tens of thousands of distinct CDR3 sequences, around 18% occurring once; the ten biggest clones make up approximately 6.4%. The rearrangement links TRBV6-5 to TRBJ2-5; TRBD2 might be the D (5 bases). This TCR derives from a human donor in good health. Some libraries in this study had Jurkat cell RNA spiked in. Sequencing was done on a sample of naive CD8+ T cells from blood, with Jurkat cell RNA spiked in. Documented subset: FACS-sorted CD8+CD4-CCR7+CD45RA+ naive T cells. The CDR3 coding sequence is TGTGCCAGCAGCTTGGACTGGAAGACCCAGTACTTC. Its protein product is CASSLDWKTQYF.